This passage covers 24 T cell receptor beta chains from one sample sequenced in a study of TIL therapy for anti-PD-1-resistant metastatic lung cancer. The immunoSEQ assay was v3. The assay was immunoSEQ multiplex PCR, and TCRdb's table has in-frame clones only and misses some. Of tens of thousands of clones listed, roughly 85% are singletons. This sample's time point: pre-treatment sample, taken before nivolumab and TIL therapy. Specimen: blood, collected at baseline. The origin of the receptors is a man between 65 and 85 years old with non-small cell lung cancer.

Worth noting for this clone: Other DNA sequences within the sample encode an identical CDR3. This chain uses TRBV7-8 with TRBJ2-7; D gene ambiguous. Per germline, CDR1 SGHVS and CDR2 FQNEAQ. This CDR3 comprises 12 residues. Trimming removed 2 bases from V and 4 bases from J, with 6 bases in between. As DNA, the CDR3 is TGTGCCAGCAGCTTATCAGATTACGAGCAGTACTTC. Translation gives CASSLSDYEQYF.

V gene TRBV7-8 combines with J gene TRBJ2-3; D might be TRBD1 or TRBD2, each matching 5 bases. Per the germline V gene, CDR1 is SGHVS and CDR2 is FQNEAQ. The CDR3 is 15 residues long. V shed 6 bases and J shed 0 bases, with 13 bases lying between them. The CDR3 region has the DNA TGTGCCAGCAGGAACAGGCGACTAAGCACAGATACGCAGTATTTT. Translated: CASRNRRLSTDTQYF.

The chain links TRBV19 to TRBJ1-5, with TRBD1 identical over 7 bases. CDR3 length equals 17 residues. Trimming cost V 5 bases and J 2 bases; bases outside gene matches: 12. Germline CDR1 reads LNHDA; CDR2 reads SQIVND (reference sequence). CDR3 sequence reads: CASSPYENTGGNQPQHF. As DNA, the CDR3 is TGTGCCAGTAGTCCGTACGAAAACACAGGGGGCAATCAGCCCCAGCATTTT. The whole variable domain, remainder taken from reference TRBV19 and TRBJ1-5, is DGGITQSPKYLFRKEGQNVTLSCEQNLNHDAMYWYRQDPGQGLRLIYYSQIVNDFQKGDIAEGYSVSREKKESFPLTVTSAQKNPTAFYLCASSPYENTGGNQPQHFGDGTRLSIL.

This clone occurred a few times. The chain recombines TRBV4-1 with TRBJ2-2; D is uncertain. The CDR3 has 14 amino acids. V lost 10 bases to trimming and J lost 0 bases, with 12 bases between them. Per the germline V gene, CDR1 is MGHRA and CDR2 is YSYEKL. The CDR3 coding sequence is TGCGCCACCGGACGTGCCACGAACACCGGGGAGCTGTTTTTT. It codes for CATGRATNTGELFF.

The chain links TRBV27 to TRBJ2-2; 7 bases are a match to TRBD2. The CDR3 length is 14 residues. CDR1 is MNHEY and CDR2 is SMNVEV in the germline V gene (reference sequence). Trimming took 4 bases from V and 3 from J; bases not matched to a gene: 2. The CDR3 nucleotides read TGTGCCAGCAGTTCGGGACTATACACCGGGGAGCTGTTTTTT. Amino acid sequence: CASSSGLYTGELFF.

This sequence joins TRBV5-4 and TRBJ2-7; 11 bases are a match to TRBD2. The ends lost 0 bases at V and 2 bases at J; junction bases unmatched: 1. There are 15 residues in the CDR3. The germline V gene encodes CDR1 SGHNT and CDR2 YYREEE (reference sequence). CDR3 sequence: CASSLGLAGTYEQYF. CDR3 in DNA: TGTGCCAGCAGCTTGGGACTAGCGGGGACCTACGAGCAGTACTTC.

The genes are TRBV7-3 and TRBJ1-2; 10 bases line up with TRBD1. This CDR3 region has 16 residues. From germline, CDR1 is SGHTA and CDR2 FQGTGA. J lost 8 bases, V lost 5 bases, and 14 bases had no gene match. Here the CDR3 DNA reads TGTGCCAGCAGCGAGGGCGGGACAGGGGAGATGAGAGGCTACACCTTC. Translated, it gives CASSEGGTGEMRGYTF.

This clone appeared a few times. The J gene is TRBJ2-7, the V gene TRBV27; D unresolved. The length of the CDR3 is 12 residues. CDR1 and CDR2 from the germline V gene are MNHEY and SMNVEV (reference sequence). The ends were cut back, 6 bases at V and 0 bases at J, with 6 bases in the middle. The CDR3, as DNA: TGTGCCAGCAGCCCGAGCTCCTACGAGCAGTACTTC. This translates into CASSPSSYEQYF.

This chain uses TRBV19 with TRBJ2-4; 14 nucleotides line up with TRBD2. V lost 5 bases and J lost 3; bases outside the gene matches: 6. There are 17 residues in the CDR3. CDR1 LNHDA and CDR2 SQIVND come from the germline V gene (reference sequence). The CDR3 sequence is CASSETSGRAGKNIQYF. The CDR3 nucleotides are TGTGCCAGTAGTGAGACTAGCGGGAGGGCCGGCAAAAACATTCAGTACTTC.

The chain is built from TRBV6-5 and TRBJ1-6, with TRBD1 matching 10 bases. J gave up 10 bases and V 5 bases, and 5 bases lay outside the gene matches. Germline V gives CDR1 MNHEY, CDR2 SVGAGI. CDR3 length equals 14 residues. CDR3 sequence reads: CASSPGQGVSPLHF. CDR3 in DNA: TGTGCCAGCAGTCCTGGACAGGGGGTATCACCCCTCCACTTT.

The rearrangement uses TRBV6-1 and TRBJ2-3; 7 bases are shared with TRBD2. The CDR3 runs 13 residues. Per the germline V gene, CDR1 is MNHNS and CDR2 is SASEGT. With 9 bases clipped from V and 5 bases from J, the junction kept 8 bases outside the gene matches. CDR3 coding DNA: TGTGCCAGGGGGGGGAGGGCCCTAGATACGCAGTATTTT. Protein product: CARGGRALDTQYF.

J is TRBJ2-1 and V is TRBV28; weak D call: TRBD2 (6 bases). CDR3 length: 15 residues. The V end was cut by 6 bases, the J end by 6 bases, with 18 bases between. Germline V gene data show CDR1 as MDHEN and CDR2 as SYDVKM. The CDR3 is CASSPGTASGNEQFF. The DNA of the CDR3 is TGTGCCAGCAGCCCTGGGACTGCCTCTGGCAATGAGCAGTTCTTC.

This chain uses TRBV27 with TRBJ2-1; D not resolved. CDR1 is MNHEY and CDR2 is SMNVEV in the germline V gene (reference sequence). The CDR3 runs 14 residues. V lost 6 bases and J 0 bases, leaving 9 bases between the germline ends. The CDR3: CASSVPSSYNEQFF. The DNA of the CDR3 is TGTGCCAGCAGCGTTCCCAGCTCCTACAATGAGCAGTTCTTC.

The chain couples TRBV25-1 to TRBJ2-5, with D unclear. Germline V CDR1 and CDR2: MGHDK, SYGVNS. This CDR3 spans 16 amino acids. Trimming took off 1 base at V and 1 base at J, with 13 bases between the two ends. CDR3 sequence reads: CASSESLAGRQETQYF. The CDR3 bases are TGTGCCAGCAGTGAATCCCTCGCAGGTCGCCAAGAGACCCAGTACTTC.

In its sample, this clone was seen a few times. At the DNA level, this CDR3 is encoded by other sequences in the same sample as well. The chain carries TRBV7-2 and TRBJ2-5, with D possibly matching TRBD1 (5 bases). The V gene's germline CDR1 is SGHTA and CDR2 FQGNSA. The CDR3 has 16 amino acids. Trimming cost V 1 base and J 4 bases, with 16 bases left between them. CDR3 nucleotide sequence: TGTGCCAGCAGCTTAGTGTCAGGACGAAGGGGAGAGACCCAGTACTTC. Translated, it gives CASSLVSGRRGETQYF. Full variable domain (remainder filled in from reference TRBV7-2 and TRBJ2-5): GAGVSQSPSNKVTEKGKDVELRCDPISGHTALYWYRQSLGQGLEFLIYFQGNSAPDKSGLPSDRFSAERTGGSVSTLTIQRTQQEDSAVYLCASSLVSGRRGETQYFGPGTRLLVL.

The chain couples TRBV5-1 to TRBJ2-7, with a possible D match to TRBD1 (5 bases). This CDR3 is 15 amino acids long. Trimming removed 0 bases from V and 7 bases from J, with 17 bases in between. In germline, CDR1 is SGHRS, CDR2 YFSETQ. In DNA, the CDR3 is TGCGCCAGCAGCTTGGGGACACTCGCTCCGAGAGAGCAGTACTTC. Its protein is CASSLGTLAPREQYF.

Within the sample, this clone is medium-sized. The V gene is TRBV11-2, the J gene TRBJ1-3; a weak D match, TRBD1 (5 bases). Trimming cost V 2 bases and J 2 bases, with 10 bases left between them. CDR3 size: 15 residues. The germline CDR1 and CDR2 sequences are SGHAT and FQNNGV. CDR3 DNA sequence: TGTGCCAGCAGCTTAACCGACAGCACTGGAAACACCATATATTTT. This translates into CASSLTDSTGNTIYF. Drawing the rest from reference TRBV11-2 and TRBJ1-3, the complete variable domain is EAGVAQSPRYKIIEKRQSVAFWCNPISGHATLYWYQQILGQGPKLLIQFQNNGVVDDSQLPKDRFSAERLKGVDSTLKIQPAKLEDSAVYLCASSLTDSTGNTIYFGEGSWLTVV.

CDR3 nucleotide sequence: TGTGCCAGCAGTACCCAGACGTTGCCCCTCCACTTT. Translation gives CASSTQTLPLHF. The V gene is TRBV27, the J gene TRBJ1-6; D remains ambiguous. CDR1 and CDR2 (germline): MNHEY, SMNVEV (reference sequence). CDR3 length: 12 residues. V gave up 5 bases and J gave up 13 bases, with 12 bases separating them.

In DNA form, the CDR3 reads TGTGCTAGTGGATCCGGACTAGCGAGGAATGAGCAGTTCTTC. This codes for CASGSGLARNEQFF. The gene calls are TRBV12-5 and TRBJ2-1, with 9 bases fitting TRBD2. This CDR3 is 14 amino acids long. From germline, CDR1 is LGHNT and CDR2 FRNRAP. With 6 bases clipped from V and 7 bases from J, the junction kept 7 bases outside the gene matches. The complete variable domain, with remaining parts taken from reference TRBV12-5 and TRBJ2-1, reads DARVTQTPRHKVTEMGQEVTMRCQPILGHNTVFWYRQTMMQGLELLAYFRNRAPLDDSGMPKDRFSAEMPDATLATLKIQPSEPRDSAVYFCASGSGLARNEQFFGPGTRLTVL.

The chain is built from TRBV4-3 and TRBJ2-1; 7 nucleotides line up with TRBD1. The junction had 9 bases not matched to a gene; V was cut back by 4 bases and J by 12 bases. The V gene's germline CDR1 is LGHNA and CDR2 YSLEER. The length of the CDR3 is 13 residues. As DNA, the CDR3 is TGCGCCAGCAGCCCGCTACAGGGGAGTGTGCAGTTCTTC. This encodes CASSPLQGSVQFF.

J is TRBJ2-7 and V is TRBV5-8; D uncertain. This CDR3 has 13 residues. CDR1 and CDR2 from the germline V gene are SGHTS and YDEGEE. The V end was cut by 6 bases, the J end by 0 bases, with 10 bases between. The CDR3 DNA is TGTGCCAGCACCAAAGGTTACTCCTACGAGCAGTACTTC. This sequence encodes CASTKGYSYEQYF.

The chain combines TRBV2 with TRBJ1-4; 7 nucleotides agree with TRBD1. Germline V gives CDR1 SNHLY, CDR2 FYNNEI. The CDR3 consists of 13 residues. V was clipped by 6 bases and J by 12 bases; unmatched bases: 10. The CDR3 here is CASSVGQLRELFF. In DNA form, the CDR3 reads TGTGCCAGCAGCGTGGGACAGCTTAGGGAACTGTTTTTT.

J is TRBJ2-1 and V is TRBV27; no reliable D call. This CDR3 has 15 amino acids. The germline CDR1 and CDR2 sequences are MNHEY and SMNVEV (reference sequence). V shed 2 bases and J shed 0 bases, with 8 bases lying between them. The chain's CDR3 is CASSLRALSYNEQFF. CDR3 in DNA: TGTGCCAGCAGTTTAAGGGCCCTCTCCTACAATGAGCAGTTCTTC.

The gene calls are TRBV28 and TRBJ1-1, with a tentative D call TRBD1 (6 bases). The CDR3 runs 14 residues. Trimming cost V 5 bases and J 5 bases, with 15 bases left between them. Germline V lookup: CDR1 MDHEN, CDR2 SYDVKM. CDR3 nucleotide sequence: TGTGCCAGCAGTCTAGGGGGTTGGGGGACTGAAGCTTTCTTT. Protein: CASSLGGWGTEAFF. Looking up the rest from reference TRBV28 and TRBJ1-1 gives the full variable domain: DVKVTQSSRYLVKRTGEKVFLECVQDMDHENMFWYRQDPGLGLRLIYFSYDVKMKEKGDIPEGYSVSREKKERFSLILESASTNQTSMYLCASSLGGWGTEAFFGQGTRLTVV.